This T cell receptor beta chain emerged from a study of OX40 agonist ivuxolimab in advanced cancers. Turning to the study itself: Ivuxolimab, an antibody acting as an agonist of OX40 (CD134), was used to treat patients. Findings and caveats of the study: Circulating CD4+ and CD8+ T cells showed clonal expansion by week 6 at 0.1 to 3.0 mg/kg. Antigen specificity remained undetermined for the expanded peripheral T cells.

V lost 5 bases and J 2 bases, leaving 9 bases between the germline ends. Germline V gene data show CDR1 as SEHNR and CDR2 as FQNEAQ (reference sequence). The CDR3 consists of 13 residues. TCRdb's copy holds only in-frame clones and misses some; the assay was immunoSEQ multiplex PCR. The data show approximately 100,000 clones, around 85% seen once. Details on this clone: Antigen: not known.

V and J are TRBV7-9 and TRBJ1-2; no firm D call. This specimen consisted of CD4+ or CD8+ T cells sorted from blood, obtained in a trial of the OX40 agonist ivuxolimab. The source is an adult with an advanced solid tumor such as melanoma, head and neck, liver or kidney cancer. The CDR3 sequence is CASSLDPNYGYTF. CDR3 DNA: TGTGCCAGCAGCCTAGACCCCAACTATGGCTACACCTTC.